This is a list of T cell receptor beta chains from one sample in a study of TIL therapy for anti-PD-1-resistant metastatic lung cancer. This table comes from immunoSEQ multiplex PCR, and its TCRdb copy is limited to in-frame clones, with some not included. The sample gives about 46,000 clones, approximately 83% of which show up once; 5% is in the top ten. Sequencing was performed on blood, taken at baseline. The receptors originated from a person between 25 and 80 years old with non-small cell lung cancer. CDR3s include the opening cysteine and the closing phenylalanine or tryptophan. The D gene is left open where the match is weak. For some rows the clone size is stated as once, few or many, or as a class when expanded; others skip it.

clone size: NA
V gene: TRBV4-3
D gene: NA
J gene: TRBJ2-3
CDR3 DNA: TGCGCCAGCAGCCGGATGGGGACAGATACGCAGTATTTT
CDR3 protein: CASSRMGTDTQYF

clone size: NA
V gene: TRBV29-1
D gene: NA
J gene: TRBJ2-5
CDR3 DNA: TGCAGCGTTGAAGACGTGGGAATAGAGACCCAGTACTTC
CDR3 protein: CSVEDVGIETQYF

clone size: NA
V gene: TRBV5-5
D gene: TRBD1
J gene: TRBJ2-4
CDR3 DNA: TGTGCCAGCAGCCCCGGGACAGTGAAAAACATTCAGTACTTC
CDR3 protein: CASSPGTVKNIQYF

clone size: NA
V gene: TRBV4-3
D gene: NA
J gene: TRBJ2-7
CDR3 DNA: TGCGCCAGCAGCCAATCGTCCGGATCCTACGAGCAGTACTTC
CDR3 protein: CASSQSSGSYEQYF

clone size: NA
V gene: TRBV15
D gene: TRBD1
J gene: TRBJ1-6
CDR3 DNA: TGTGCCACCAGCAGAGGGACAGGGGTGGCATCACCCCTCCACTTT
CDR3 protein: CATSRGTGVASPLHF

clone size: NA
V gene: TRBV4-3
D gene: TRBD2
J gene: TRBJ2-3
CDR3 DNA: TGCGCCAGCAGCCAGGCCCCCGGGACTAGTATGACAGATACGCAGTATTTT
CDR3 protein: CASSQAPGTSMTDTQYF

clone size: NA
V gene: TRBV11-2
D gene: TRBD2
J gene: TRBJ2-7
CDR3 DNA: TGTGCCAGCAGCTCCCGTGGGACTAGCCGTTACAATCGTACCTACGAGCAGTACTTC
CDR3 protein: CASSSRGTSRYNRTYEQYF

clone size: once
V gene: TRBV29-1
D gene: NA
J gene: TRBJ2-5
CDR3 DNA: TGCAGCGCGTCCGGGACGGCCCAAGAGACCCAGTACTTC
CDR3 protein: CSASGTAQETQYF

clone size: few
V gene: TRBV5-8
D gene: NA
J gene: TRBJ2-7
CDR3 DNA: TGTGCCAGCAGCCTGGATAGGCGCTACGAGCAGTACTTC
CDR3 protein: CASSLDRRYEQYF

clone size: NA
V gene: TRBV6-5
D gene: TRBD1
J gene: TRBJ1-2
CDR3 DNA: TGTGCCAGCAGTTGGGACAGGGGAGGACATGGCCACACCTTC
CDR3 protein: CASSWDRGGHGHTF

clone size: NA
V gene: TRBV9
D gene: NA
J gene: TRBJ2-5
CDR3 DNA: TGTGCCAGCAGCTCCGGGACACGACAAGAGACCCAGTACTTC
CDR3 protein: CASSSGTRQETQYF

clone size: once
V gene: TRBV7-9
D gene: NA
J gene: TRBJ1-1
CDR3 DNA: TGTGCCAGCAGCTTAGGGCAGATGAACACTGAAGCTTTCTTT
CDR3 protein: CASSLGQMNTEAFF

clone size: NA
V gene: TRBV5-6
D gene: NA
J gene: TRBJ2-3
CDR3 DNA: TGTGCCAGCAGCTTGCTCGATCTAGCCTTTACCGATACGCAGTATTTT
CDR3 protein: CASSLLDLAFTDTQYF

clone size: NA
V gene: TRBV19
D gene: TRBD2
J gene: TRBJ2-1
CDR3 DNA: TGTGCCAGTAGTATGGCCAGCGGGAGGGCCGGTGAGCAGTTCTTC
CDR3 protein: CASSMASGRAGEQFF

clone size: NA
V gene: TRBV12-3/TRBV12-4
D gene: NA
J gene: TRBJ2-7
CDR3 DNA: TGTGCCAGCAGTTTTGACGGGAACGAGCAGTACTTC
CDR3 protein: CASSFDGNEQYF

clone size: NA
V gene: TRBV7-3
D gene: NA
J gene: TRBJ1-2
CDR3 DNA: TGTGCCAGCAGCTTAAATCAGGGGCTGGGCTACACCTTC
CDR3 protein: CASSLNQGLGYTF

clone size: NA
V gene: TRBV7-6
D gene: TRBD2
J gene: TRBJ2-3
CDR3 DNA: TGTGCCAGCAGACCCGTCGGGGGGGTTGGTGATACGCAGTATTTT
CDR3 protein: CASRPVGGVGDTQYF

clone size: once
V gene: TRBV7-6
D gene: NA
J gene: TRBJ2-5
CDR3 DNA: TGTGCCAGCAGCTTAGAACTAGAGACCCAGTACTTC
CDR3 protein: CASSLELETQYF

clone size: NA
V gene: TRBV19
D gene: NA
J gene: TRBJ2-1
CDR3 DNA: TGTGCCAGTAGTGAATTTGGGGCCTCCTCCTACAATGAGCAGTTCTTC
CDR3 protein: CASSEFGASSYNEQFF

clone size: NA
V gene: TRBV21-1
D gene: NA
J gene: TRBJ1-1
CDR3 DNA: TGTGCCAGCAGCAAGGGTCCTGGGAACCTGAACACTGAAGCTTTCTTT
CDR3 protein: CASSKGPGNLNTEAFF

clone size: NA
V gene: TRBV6-5
D gene: NA
J gene: TRBJ2-7
CDR3 DNA: TGTGCCAGCAGTTACTCGATGGGCACCGCCTACGAGCAGTACTTC
CDR3 protein: CASSYSMGTAYEQYF

clone size: NA
V gene: TRBV19
D gene: NA
J gene: TRBJ1-1
CDR3 DNA: TGTGCCAGTAGTATAAGGGGGAACACTGAAGCTTTCTTT
CDR3 protein: CASSIRGNTEAFF

clone size: NA
V gene: TRBV4-2
D gene: NA
J gene: TRBJ2-5
CDR3 DNA: TGTGCCAGCAGCCAACTAAACGCCCCTGGGCGACCACAAGAGACCCAGTACTTC
CDR3 protein: CASSQLNAPGRPQETQYF

clone size: NA
V gene: TRBV11-2
D gene: NA
J gene: TRBJ1-2
CDR3 DNA: TGTGCCAGCAGCCAAGGGTTCAACTATGGCTACACCTTC
CDR3 protein: CASSQGFNYGYTF

clone size: NA
V gene: TRBV7-3
D gene: NA
J gene: TRBJ2-1
CDR3 DNA: TGTGCCAGCAGCTTCCGGGCAGGGCAATACAATGAGCAGTTCTTC
CDR3 protein: CASSFRAGQYNEQFF

clone size: NA
V gene: TRBV5-8
D gene: NA
J gene: TRBJ2-1
CDR3 DNA: TGTGCCAGCAGCTTGGGGCCGGGGCGCAATGAGCAGTTCTTC
CDR3 protein: CASSLGPGRNEQFF

clone size: NA
V gene: TRBV24-1
D gene: NA
J gene: TRBJ2-1
CDR3 DNA: TGTGCCACCAGTGATTTGGTGGGGTCTGATGTAAATGAGCAGTTCTTC
CDR3 protein: CATSDLVGSDVNEQFF

clone size: NA
V gene: TRBV28
D gene: NA
J gene: TRBJ2-7
CDR3 DNA: TGTGCCAGCAGTTTGGCGGCTGGTTCTTACGAGCAGTACTTC
CDR3 protein: CASSLAAGSYEQYF

clone size: NA
V gene: TRBV18
D gene: NA
J gene: TRBJ2-2
CDR3 DNA: TGTGCCAGCTCACCACCGACAGCAACCGGGGAGCTGTTTTTT
CDR3 protein: CASSPPTATGELFF

clone size: NA
V gene: TRBV7-8
D gene: NA
J gene: TRBJ2-7
CDR3 DNA: TGTGCCAGCAGCCCACAGGTCGGGGCAGCCTCTAGGTTCTACGAGCAGTACTTC
CDR3 protein: CASSPQVGAASRFYEQYF

clone size: NA
V gene: TRBV19
D gene: NA
J gene: TRBJ1-4
CDR3 DNA: TGTGCCAGTAGTATACCCCCCGACCGGGCAACTAATGAAAAACTGTTTTTT
CDR3 protein: CASSIPPDRATNEKLFF

clone size: NA
V gene: TRBV11-2
D gene: NA
J gene: TRBJ2-2
CDR3 DNA: TGTGCCAGCAGCTTAGATAATAGCAGACGAAGCACCGGGGAGCTGTTTTTT
CDR3 protein: CASSLDNSRRSTGELFF

clone size: once
V gene: TRBV6-5
D gene: NA
J gene: TRBJ1-4
CDR3 DNA: TGTGCCAGCAGTCCCTGGGGAGGAGGGTTTGAAAAACTGTTTTTT
CDR3 protein: CASSPWGGGFEKLFF

clone size: NA
V gene: TRBV7-3
D gene: TRBD1
J gene: TRBJ2-1
CDR3 DNA: TGTGCCAGCAGCTTAAGGACAGGGGGCGCCAACAATGAGCAGTTCTTC
CDR3 protein: CASSLRTGGANNEQFF

clone size: NA
V gene: TRBV30
D gene: TRBD1
J gene: TRBJ1-1
CDR3 DNA: TGTGCCTGCCCGGGACAGGATCCCTTCGCTTTCTTT
CDR3 protein: CACPGQDPFAFF

clone size: NA
V gene: TRBV7-2
D gene: NA
J gene: TRBJ2-1
CDR3 DNA: TGTGCCAGCAGCTTACTCGTCCAGAGCGGAAATGAGCAGTTCTTC
CDR3 protein: CASSLLVQSGNEQFF

clone size: NA
V gene: TRBV5-1
D gene: NA
J gene: TRBJ2-5
CDR3 DNA: TGCGCCAGCAGCTTCCAAGAGACCCAGTACTTC
CDR3 protein: CASSFQETQYF

clone size: once
V gene: TRBV6-6
D gene: NA
J gene: TRBJ2-7
CDR3 DNA: TGTGCCAGCAGCGTTCAAGACTCCTACGAGCAGTACTTC
CDR3 protein: CASSVQDSYEQYF

clone size: NA
V gene: TRBV5-6
D gene: TRBD2
J gene: TRBJ2-5
CDR3 DNA: TGTGCCAGCAGCCGCGGGAGGCTGCAGGAGACCCAGTACTTC
CDR3 protein: CASSRGRLQETQYF

clone size: NA
V gene: TRBV9
D gene: NA
J gene: TRBJ2-7
CDR3 DNA: TGTGCCAGCAGCGTCGGGCGGAACCCTACCTACGAGCAGTACTTC
CDR3 protein: CASSVGRNPTYEQYF

clone size: NA
V gene: TRBV10-3
D gene: TRBD1
J gene: TRBJ2-1
CDR3 DNA: TGTGCCATCAGTGAGTCTAGCACAGGGGGACGCAATGAGCAGTTCTTC
CDR3 protein: CAISESSTGGRNEQFF

clone size: NA
V gene: TRBV7-9
D gene: TRBD2
J gene: TRBJ2-1
CDR3 DNA: TGTGCCAGCAGCTTAATGGGCGGGGGGGCAGGTGAGCAGTTCTTC
CDR3 protein: CASSLMGGGAGEQFF

clone size: NA
V gene: TRBV28
D gene: NA
J gene: TRBJ2-7
CDR3 DNA: TGTGCCAGCAGCTTAGACGGGAGCTCCTACGAGCAGTACTTC
CDR3 protein: CASSLDGSSYEQYF

clone size: NA
V gene: TRBV20-1
D gene: NA
J gene: TRBJ1-2
CDR3 DNA: TGCAGTGCTGACCGTAACTATGGCTACACCTTC
CDR3 protein: CSADRNYGYTF

clone size: NA
V gene: TRBV27
D gene: NA
J gene: TRBJ2-7
CDR3 DNA: TGTGCCAGCAGTTCGCCGGACAGAACCTACGAGCAGTACTTC
CDR3 protein: CASSSPDRTYEQYF

clone size: few
V gene: TRBV6-6
D gene: NA
J gene: TRBJ1-5
CDR3 DNA: TGTGCCAGCAGTCCCTCGGGGATTCCCCAGCCCCAGCATTTT
CDR3 protein: CASSPSGIPQPQHF

clone size: NA
V gene: TRBV7-2
D gene: NA
J gene: TRBJ2-6
CDR3 DNA: TGTGCCAGCAGCTTAGCGGTCACTGGGGCCAACGTCCTGACTTTC
CDR3 protein: CASSLAVTGANVLTF

clone size: NA
V gene: TRBV14
D gene: TRBD2
J gene: TRBJ2-3
CDR3 DNA: TGTGCCAGCAGCCAACTAGCGGGAGGATCCTATACGCAGTATTTT
CDR3 protein: CASSQLAGGSYTQYF

clone size: few
V gene: TRBV18
D gene: TRBD1
J gene: TRBJ1-1
CDR3 DNA: TGTGCCAGCTCACCACCTATCGGGACAGGGGTTCGCACTGAAGCTTTCTTT
CDR3 protein: CASSPPIGTGVRTEAFF

clone size: NA
V gene: TRBV13
D gene: NA
J gene: TRBJ1-1
CDR3 DNA: TGTGCCAGCAGCTTAATCGGCCGGGGGAACACTGAAGCTTTCTTT
CDR3 protein: CASSLIGRGNTEAFF

clone size: NA
V gene: TRBV7-2
D gene: NA
J gene: TRBJ2-5
CDR3 DNA: TGTGCCAGCAGCTCCCGACTAGATGTAGAGACCCAGTACTTC
CDR3 protein: CASSSRLDVETQYF